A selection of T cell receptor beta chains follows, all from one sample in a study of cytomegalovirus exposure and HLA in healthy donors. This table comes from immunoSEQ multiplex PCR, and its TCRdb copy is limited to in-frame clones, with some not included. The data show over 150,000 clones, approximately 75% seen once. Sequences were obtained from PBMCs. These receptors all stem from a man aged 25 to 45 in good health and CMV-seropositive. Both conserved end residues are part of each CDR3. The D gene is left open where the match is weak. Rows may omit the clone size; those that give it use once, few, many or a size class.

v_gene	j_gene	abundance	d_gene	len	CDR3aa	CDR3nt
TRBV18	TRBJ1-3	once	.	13	CASSPNSGNTIYF	TGTGCCAGCTCACCCAACTCTGGAAACACCATATATTTT
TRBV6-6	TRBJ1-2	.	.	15	CASSYPREGAYGYTF	TGTGCCAGCAGTTACCCCAGGGAAGGGGCCTATGGCTACACCTTC
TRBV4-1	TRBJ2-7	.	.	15	CASSQGGGVSYEQYF	TGCGCCAGCAGCCAAGGGGGCGGAGTTTCCTACGAGCAGTACTTC
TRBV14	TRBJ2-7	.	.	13	CASSQDLRSEQYF	TGTGCCAGCAGCCAAGATCTGAGGTCCGAGCAGTACTTC
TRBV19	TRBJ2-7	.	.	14	CASSKAGSSYEQYF	TGTGCCAGTAGCAAGGCGGGCAGCTCCTACGAGCAGTACTTC
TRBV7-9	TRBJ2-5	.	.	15	CASSLAHGKGETQYF	TGTGCCAGCAGCTTAGCCCACGGGAAGGGAGAGACCCAGTACTTC
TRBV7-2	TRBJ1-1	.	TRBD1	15	CASSLAGTGGDEAFF	TGTGCCAGCAGCTTAGCGGGGACAGGGGGCGATGAAGCTTTCTTT
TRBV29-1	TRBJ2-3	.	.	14	CSAGSGASTDTQYF	TGCAGCGCGGGGAGCGGTGCTAGCACAGATACGCAGTATTTT
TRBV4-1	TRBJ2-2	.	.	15	CASSQDKTATGELFF	TGCGCCAGCAGCCAAGATAAAACAGCCACCGGGGAGCTGTTTTTT
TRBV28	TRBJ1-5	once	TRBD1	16	CASSPRTGTSNQPQHF	TGTGCCAGCAGCCCGCGGACAGGGACTAGCAATCAGCCCCAGCATTTT